The next 3 T cell receptor beta chains were all read from a single sample in a study of blood T cell repertoires in COVID-19. Produced via immunoSEQ multiplex PCR; TCRdb's table is partial and in-frame only. Here the sample spans about 120,000 clones, around 85% being singletons. Input material: peripheral blood. These receptors originate from a human donor in a cohort sampled during active COVID-19.

This chain joins TRBV29-1 and TRBJ2-5; a weak D match, TRBD1 (5 bases). The CDR3 length is 12 residues. V dropped 7 bases and J dropped 1 base, with 10 bases sitting between them. The germline gives CDR1 SQVTM, CDR2 ANQGSEA. This CDR3 reads CSADSPQETQYF. In DNA, the CDR3 is TGCAGCGCAGACAGCCCCCAAGAGACCCAGTACTTC.

The V call is TRBV9, the J call TRBJ1-2; TRBD1 matches 10 bases. V lost 3 bases, J lost 0 bases, and 5 bases stayed unmatched. This CDR3 comprises 16 residues. Germline loops: CDR1 SGDLS, CDR2 YYNGEE. CDR3 loop: CASSGGQGKANYGYTF. The CDR3 DNA sequence: TGTGCCAGCAGCGGGGGACAGGGGAAAGCTAACTATGGCTACACCTTC.

In its sample, this clone was seen a few times. The genes are TRBV27 and TRBJ1-6; the D is unclear. Germline CDR1 reads MNHEY; CDR2 reads SMNVEV (reference sequence). The CDR3 totals 13 residues. V was clipped by 6 bases and J by 7 bases, with 10 bases between them. The CDR3 DNA reads TGTGCCAGCAGCTGGACGGGAAATTCACCCCTCCACTTT. Translating gives CASSWTGNSPLHF.